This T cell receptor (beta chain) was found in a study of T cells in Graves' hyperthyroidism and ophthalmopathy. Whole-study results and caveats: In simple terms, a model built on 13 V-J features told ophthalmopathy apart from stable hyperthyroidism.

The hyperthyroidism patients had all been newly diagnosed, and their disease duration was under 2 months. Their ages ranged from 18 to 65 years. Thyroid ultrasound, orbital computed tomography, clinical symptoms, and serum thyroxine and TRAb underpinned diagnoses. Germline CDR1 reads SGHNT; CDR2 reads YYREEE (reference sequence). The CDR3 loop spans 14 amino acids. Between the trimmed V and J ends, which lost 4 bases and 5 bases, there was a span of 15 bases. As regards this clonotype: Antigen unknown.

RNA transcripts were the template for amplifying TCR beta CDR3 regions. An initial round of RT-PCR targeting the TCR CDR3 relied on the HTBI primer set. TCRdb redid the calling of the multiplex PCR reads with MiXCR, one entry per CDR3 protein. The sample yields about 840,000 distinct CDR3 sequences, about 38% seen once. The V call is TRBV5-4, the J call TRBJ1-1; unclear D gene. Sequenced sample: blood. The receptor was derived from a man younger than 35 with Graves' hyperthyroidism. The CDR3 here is CASSPGGRSTEAFF. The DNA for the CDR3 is TGTGCCAGCAGCCCGGGTGGAAGGTCAACTGAAGCTTTCTTT.